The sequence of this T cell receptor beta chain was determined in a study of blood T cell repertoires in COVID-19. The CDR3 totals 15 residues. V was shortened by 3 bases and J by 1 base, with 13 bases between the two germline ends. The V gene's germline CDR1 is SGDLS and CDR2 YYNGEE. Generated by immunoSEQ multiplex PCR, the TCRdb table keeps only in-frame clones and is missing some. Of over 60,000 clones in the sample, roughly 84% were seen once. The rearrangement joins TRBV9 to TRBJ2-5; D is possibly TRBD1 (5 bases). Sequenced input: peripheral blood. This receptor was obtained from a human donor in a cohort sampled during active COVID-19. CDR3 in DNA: TGTGCCAGCAGCGCATTAGGGGCAGTCCAAGAGACCCAGTACTTC. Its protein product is CASSALGAVQETQYF.